The rows below give T cell receptor beta chains drawn from one sample of a study of tumor-infiltrating lymphocytes in oesophageal squamous cell carcinoma. TCRdb analysed the PCR reads with MiXCR anew, one entry per CDR3 protein. Of 16,000 or so distinct CDR3 sequences in the sample, roughly 49% are singletons; the top ten hold around 20%. The sequenced sample consisted of esophageal tumor tissue. All receptors come from a male donor with esophageal squamous cell carcinoma. The CDR3 runs from the conserved cysteine through the conserved F or W. The D gene is left open where the match is weak. Clone size is given for some rows only: seen once, a few or many times, or a class if the clone is expanded.

J,V,size,D,CDR3,DNA
TRBJ2-7,TRBV7-2,medium-sized,TRBD2,CASSYLAGGQRSSYNEQYF,TGTGCCAGCAGCTACCTAGCGGGAGGGCAACGGAGCTCCTACAATGAGCAGTACTTC
TRBJ1-5,TRBV7-2,few,TRBD1,CASSLGTGFGQPQHF,TGTGCCAGCAGCTTAGGGACAGGGTTTGGTCAGCCCCAGCATTTT
TRBJ2-1,TRBV6-5,few,-,CASSYLRRGDEQFF,TGTGCCAGCAGTTACCTCAGGCGGGGTGATGAGCAGTTCTTC
TRBJ2-5,TRBV2,-,TRBD2,CASSLAPFTSGRAGETQYF,TGTGCCAGCAGCTTAGCCCCCTTTACTAGCGGGAGGGCCGGAGAGACCCAGTACTTC
TRBJ2-3,TRBV7-6,-,-,CASSQGGVSTDTQYF,TGTGCCAGCAGCCAAGGGGGGGTAAGCACAGATACGCAGTATTTT
TRBJ2-1,TRBV7-9,-,-,CASSFIGVSSYNEQFF,TGTGCCAGCAGCTTTATCGGCGTCAGCTCCTACAATGAGCAGTTCTTC
TRBJ2-5,TRBV5-1,-,TRBD2,CASSLNAGDTEQYF,TGCGCCAGCAGCTTGAACGCGGGAGACACTGAGCAGTACTTC
TRBJ2-7,TRBV7-6,-,TRBD2,CASSLEAGTRVDEQYF,TGTGCCAGCAGCTTAGAGGCGGGGACTAGAGTGGATGAGCAGTACTTC
TRBJ2-7,TRBV5-7,-,TRBD2,CASSSSGRDGYEQYF,TGTGCCAGCAGCTCTAGCGGGAGGGATGGCTACGAGCAGTACTTC
TRBJ2-5,TRBV5-1,few,TRBD2,CASSSSSGSQETQYF,TGCGCCAGCAGCTCGTCTAGCGGGAGTCAAGAGACCCAGTACTTC
TRBJ1-5,TRBV28,-,-,CASSRQVSSGQPQHF,TGTGCCAGCAGTAGACAGGTCTCGTCGGGTCAGCCCCAGCATTTT
TRBJ2-3,TRBV18,few,TRBD1,CASTQGTQGDTQYF,TGTGCCAGCACACAGGGGACGCAGGGAGATACGCAGTATTTT
TRBJ2-4,TRBV7-6,-,-,CASSHLESPLHF,TGTGCCAGCAGTCACTTGGAATCACCCCTCCACTTC
TRBJ2-1,TRBV6-6,-,TRBD2,CASSSVHTSGISYNEQFF,TGTGCCAGCAGTTCCGTTCATACTAGCGGGATCTCCTACAATGAGCAGTTCTTC
TRBJ2-1,TRBV7-3,-,TRBD2,CASSPAGGGINEQFF,TGTGCCAGCAGCCCAGCGGGAGGAGGGATTAATGAGCAGTTCTTC
TRBJ1-5,TRBV28,many,-,CASLQLRGAGNQPQHF,TGTGCCAGCCTCCAGCTGCGGGGGGCAGGCAATCAGCCCCAGCATTTT
TRBJ2-3,TRBV7-2,-,-,CASSLSLMSTDTQYF,TGTGCCAGCAGCTTATCGTTAATGAGCACAGATACGCAGTATTTT
TRBJ1-5,TRBV6-1,-,-,CASSEWAGSNQPQHF,TGTGCCAGCAGTGAATGGGCAGGGAGCAATCAGCCCCAGCATTTT
TRBJ1-6,TRBV6-1,-,TRBD1,CASSEAGQGARSSYNSPLHF,TGTGCCAGCAGTGAAGCGGGACAGGGGGCCCGGAGCTCCTATAATTCACCCCTCCACTTT
TRBJ2-1,TRBV19,-,TRBD2,CASGREGPNEQFF,TGTGCCAGCGGGCGGGAGGGCCCCAATGAGCAGTTCTTC
TRBJ2-1,TRBV12-3/TRBV12-4,medium-sized,-,CASSYRTGDEQFF,TGTGCCAGCAGTTACAGGACTGGTGATGAGCAGTTCTTC
TRBJ2-1,TRBV7-7,few,-,CASSLRAGSYNEQFF,TGTGCTAGCAGCTTACGAGCGGGTTCATACAATGAGCAGTTCTTC
TRBJ2-7,TRBV12-3/TRBV12-4,-,TRBD2,CASSSHGTSGSYEQYF,TGTGCCAGCAGTTCCCACGGGACTAGCGGGAGCTACGAGCAGTACTTC
TRBJ1-5,TRBV6-8,-,TRBD1,CASSSGQAIRQPQHF,TGTGCCAGCAGTTCGGGACAGGCCATAAGACAGCCCCAGCATTTT
TRBJ1-1,TRBV27,-,-,CASSFGAEAFF,TGTGCCAGCAGTTTCGGTGCTGAAGCTTTCTTT
TRBJ1-1,TRBV6-1,medium-sized,-,CASSQTDIEGDVF,TGTGCCAGCAGCCAGACAGATATTGAAGGGGACGTCTTT
TRBJ2-7,TRBV7-4,-,-,CASSLPGTNEQYF,TGTGCCAGCAGCTTACCGGGAACTAACGAGCAGTACTTC
TRBJ2-7,TRBV11-2,-,TRBD1,CASSRDRDEQYF,TGTGCCAGCAGCCGCGACAGGGACGAGCAGTACTTC
TRBJ1-6,TRBV7-9,medium-sized,-,CASSHQDYNSPLHF,TGTGCCAGCAGTCATCAGGACTATAATTCACCCCTCCACTTT
TRBJ2-3,TRBV7-2,-,-,CASSFDRFTDTQYF,TGTGCCAGCAGCTTTGACAGGTTCACAGATACGCAGTATTTT
TRBJ1-4,TRBV19,-,-,CASSIGWKEKLFF,TGTGCCAGTAGTATAGGATGGAAGGAAAAACTGTTTTTT
TRBJ2-1,TRBV7-6,few,-,CASSPRQATSNSEQFF,TGTGCCAGCAGCCCACGACAGGCCACCAGTAATAGTGAGCAGTTCTTC
TRBJ2-5,TRBV7-3,-,-,CASSLTERGETQYF,TGTGCCAGCAGCTTAACTGAAAGGGGAGAGACCCAGTACTTC
TRBJ1-4,TRBV7-9,-,-,CASSLQGGTEKLFF,TGTGCCAGCAGCCTACAGGGTGGTACGGAAAAACTGTTTTTT
TRBJ2-7,TRBV5-1,-,TRBD2,CASSWGLAGYEQYF,TGCGCCAGCAGCTGGGGACTAGCGGGCTACGAGCAGTACTTC
TRBJ2-5,TRBV12-3/TRBV12-4,-,-,CASSPYQTQYF,TGTGCCAGCAGCCCCTACCAGACCCAGTACTTC
TRBJ2-1,TRBV7-2,-,TRBD1,CASSRDRVNEQFF,TGTGCCAGCAGCCGGGACAGGGTCAATGAGCAGTTCTTC
TRBJ2-1,TRBV10-2,-,-,CASSMQGGEQFF,TGCGCCAGCAGTATGCAAGGGGGTGAGCAGTTCTTC
TRBJ2-3,TRBV4-1,-,TRBD1,CASRAGQGLYTQYF,TGCGCCAGCAGGGCCGGACAGGGGTTGTATACGCAGTATTTT
TRBJ2-3,TRBV7-8,-,-,CASSFHIDSADTQYF,TGTGCCAGCAGCTTCCACATCGACAGCGCAGATACGCAGTATTTT
TRBJ2-3,TRBV7-4,-,-,CASSPEGDLTDTQYF,TGTGCCAGCAGCCCAGAGGGGGATTTGACAGATACGCAGTATTTT